One sample yielded the 28 T cell receptor beta chains listed below, sequenced in a study of PD-1 blockade in classical Hodgkin lymphoma (dated by TCRdb to about 2020). Library preparation employed the immunoSEQ multiplex PCR assay. The table was pulled from immuneACCESS by TCRdb, which kept in-frame rearrangements only. Such tables lose some clones; where checked, under half of the loss comes from unresolved V genes, and the rest has no known cause. Recorded for this sample are some 58,000 clones; roughly 89% of them occurred a single time. The ten largest account for approximately 10% of the sample. In the paper's terms, the time point label means: cycle 4 day 1 (C4D1), after five to seven weeks of nivolumab. Relapse after autologous stem cell transplantation had occurred in all trial patients, and cohorts A, B and C were distinguished by prior brentuximab vedotin exposure. Material: peripheral blood mononuclear cells (PBMCs), obtained before the fourth cycle of nivolumab. The receptors shown here come from a human donor with classical Hodgkin lymphoma.

This clone was picked up one time. This sequence joins TRBV4-1 and TRBJ1-1; the match to TRBD1 covers 7 bases. After removal of 5 bases from V and 8 bases from J, the junction contained 5 bases not matched to a gene. This CDR3 region has 12 residues. CDR1 and CDR2 (germline): MGHRA, YSYEKL. Here the CDR3 DNA reads TGCGCCAGCAGCGCACAGGGGTTGGAAGCTTTCTTT. It encodes CASSAQGLEAFF.

V is TRBV30 and J is TRBJ2-5; D might be TRBD2 (5 bases). Germline values: CDR1 GTSNPN, CDR2 SVGIG (reference sequence). The CDR3 is 11 residues long. The V end was cut by 2 bases, the J end by 11 bases, with 12 bases between. The chain's CDR3 is CAWSSGWEQYF. The CDR3 DNA follows: TGTGCCTGGAGTTCTGGGTGGGAGCAGTACTTC.

The rearrangement links TRBV15 to TRBJ2-7; 9 bases map to TRBD1. The germline V gene has CDR1 LNHNV and CDR2 YYDKDF (reference sequence). V was clipped by 5 bases and J by 6 bases; unmatched bases: 2. The CDR3 covers 12 residues. In DNA, the CDR3 is TGTGCCACCAGCGGGACAGGGTCCGAGCAGTACTTC. Its protein is CATSGTGSEQYF.

The chain uses TRBV19 and TRBJ1-2, with a possible D match to TRBD1 (5 bases). The ends were cut back, 3 bases at V and 4 bases at J, with 12 bases in the middle. This CDR3 contains 14 residues. Per the germline V gene, CDR1 is LNHDA and CDR2 is SQIVND (reference sequence). The CDR3 protein is CASSMSGTGYGYTF. The CDR3 DNA reads TGTGCCAGTAGTATGTCGGGGACTGGCTATGGCTACACCTTC.

This chain links TRBV6-1 with TRBJ2-1; D not resolved. Germline V gives CDR1 MNHNS, CDR2 SASEGT. The CDR3 consists of 14 residues. The germline V and J ends were trimmed by 4 bases and 5 bases, with 12 bases remaining between them. The CDR3 region is CASSALGVHNEQFF. The CDR3 nucleotides read TGTGCCAGCAGTGCTCTAGGAGTTCACAATGAGCAGTTCTTC.

The gene calls are TRBV6-5 and TRBJ1-3; D not certain. CDR1 and CDR2 from the germline V gene are MNHEY and SVGAGI. There are 13 residues in the CDR3. Trimming stripped 7 bases from V and 0 bases from J, with 7 bases between. The CDR3 protein is CASTGFSGNTIYF. Written as DNA, the CDR3 is TGTGCCAGCACCGGCTTCTCTGGAAACACCATATATTTT.

The rearrangement uses TRBV19 and TRBJ2-5, with 7 bases aligning to TRBD2. V gave up 3 bases and J gave up 5 bases; unmatched junction bases: 0. This CDR3 comprises 12 residues. Germline CDR1 is LNHDA and CDR2 is SQIVND (reference sequence). CDR3 sequence reads: CASSMGGETQYF. DNA for the CDR3: TGTGCCAGTAGTATGGGGGGGGAGACCCAGTACTTC.

The genes are TRBV4-1 and TRBJ1-1; D unclear. Germline CDR1 MGHRA, CDR2 YSYEKL. CDR3 length: 13 residues. The germline V and J ends were trimmed by 0 bases and 6 bases, with 8 bases remaining between them. DNA of the CDR3: TGCGCCAGCAGCCAAGAGCCTACTTCTGAAGCTTTCTTT. It encodes CASSQEPTSEAFF.

By share of the sample, this clone is medium-sized. The chain recombines TRBV27 with TRBJ1-6; TRBD1 matches at 9 bases. V was pared by 6 bases and J by 6 bases, with 6 bases of the junction left unmatched. Germline V gene data show CDR1 as MNHEY and CDR2 as SMNVEV (reference sequence). CDR3 size: 15 residues. The CDR3 region has the DNA TGTGCCAGCAGACAGGGGGCAGCCGGTAATTCACCCCTCCACTTT. Translation gives CASRQGAAGNSPLHF.

The genes are TRBV10-3 and TRBJ1-4; D ambiguous. Trimming cost V 4 bases and J 8 bases, with 8 bases left between them. The germline V gene has CDR1 ENHRY and CDR2 SYGVKD. The CDR3 totals 12 residues. This chain's CDR3 is CAISGTEEKLFF. Here the CDR3 DNA reads TGTGCCATCAGTGGGACGGAAGAAAAACTGTTTTTT.

This sequence joins TRBV7-8 and TRBJ2-7; D is unresolved. This CDR3 has 16 residues. Germline CDR1 and CDR2: SGHVS and FQNEAQ. V lost 1 base and J lost 5, with 18 bases in between. DNA for the CDR3: TGTGCCAGCAGCTTAGACGTAAGGGTAACATTCCACGAGCAGTACTTC. Its protein is CASSLDVRVTFHEQYF.

The V gene is TRBV6-1, the J gene TRBJ1-2; D not certain. In germline, CDR1 is MNHNS, CDR2 SASEGT. The CDR3 has 12 amino acids. Deletions cut 0 bases from V and 4 bases from J, with 3 bases between. The CDR3 DNA is TGTGCCAGCAGTGAAGCCGGCTATGGCTACACCTTC. Its translation: CASSEAGYGYTF.

The V and J genes are TRBV7-9 and TRBJ2-3, with D possibly TRBD1 on 5 matching bases. Trimming stripped 5 bases from V and 3 bases from J, with 21 bases between. This CDR3 comprises 17 residues. In germline, CDR1 is SEHNR, CDR2 FQNEAQ (reference sequence). DNA for the CDR3: TGTGCCAGCAGCGTCGCTATCGGGCCCACAGGTACAGATACGCAGTATTTT. This translates into CASSVAIGPTGTDTQYF.

The chain is built from TRBV11-2 and TRBJ1-1; no firm D call. This CDR3 region has 13 residues. With 5 bases removed from V and 3 bases from J, the gap between germline ends came to 10 bases. From germline, CDR1 is SGHAT and CDR2 FQNNGV. Here the CDR3 DNA reads TGTGCCAGCAGCCCTCAATTTCACACTGAAGCTTTCTTT. Protein product: CASSPQFHTEAFF. The full variable domain, in which reference TRBV11-2 and TRBJ1-1 provide the parts outside the CDR3, is EAGVAQSPRYKIIEKRQSVAFWCNPISGHATLYWYQQILGQGPKLLIQFQNNGVVDDSQLPKDRFSAERLKGVDSTLKIQPAKLEDSAVYLCASSPQFHTEAFFGQGTRLTVV.

The sample holds a few counts of this clone. Mismatch with germline at one junction end may stem from a read error. The V gene is TRBV13, the J gene TRBJ2-7; D gene unclear. From germline, CDR1 is PRHDT and CDR2 FYEKMQ (reference sequence). The CDR3 is 11 residues long. CDR3 residues: CASSLGYEQYF. CDR3 sequence (DNA): TGTGCCAGCAGCCTAGGCTACGAGCAGTACTTC. Using reference TRBV13 and TRBJ2-7 for the parts outside the CDR3, the full variable domain is AAGVIQSPRHLIKEKRETATLKCYPIPRHDTVYWYQQGPGQDPQFLISFYEKMQSDKGSIPDRFSAQQFSDYHSELNMSSLELGDSALYFCASSLGYEQYFGPGTRLTVT.

This chain joins TRBV6-6 and TRBJ1-2; D call uncertain. Deletions cut 3 bases from V and 8 bases from J, with 19 bases between. Germline V lookup: CDR1 MNHNY, CDR2 SVGAGI (reference sequence). CDR3 length: 15 residues. The CDR3 coding sequence is TGTGCCAGCAGTTATTCCCTAATGTGGAAAGAGGGCTACACCTTC. Translation: CASSYSLMWKEGYTF.

The J gene is TRBJ2-3, the V gene TRBV29-1; TRBD2 aligns across 7 bases. V dropped 0 bases and J dropped 5; count of bases not matched to a gene: 8. The CDR3 runs 15 residues. Germline lookup yields CDR1 SQVTM and CDR2 ANQGSEA. The CDR3: CSVEDLSGEIDTQYF. The CDR3 nucleotides are TGCAGCGTTGAAGATCTGAGCGGGGAAATAGATACGCAGTATTTT.

This clone was observed once. This rearrangement joins TRBV7-9 to TRBJ1-2; D possibly corresponds to TRBD1 (5 bases). Trimming pared 1 base from V and 3 bases from J, leaving 6 bases between. CDR1 SEHNR and CDR2 FQNEAQ come from the germline V gene (reference sequence). The CDR3 sequence is 13 residues long. CDR3 loop: CASSLGGDYGYTF. The CDR3 DNA reads TGTGCCAGCAGCTTAGGAGGGGACTATGGCTACACCTTC.

The chain has TRBV7-9 and TRBJ1-2, with D perhaps TRBD1 (5 bases). Germline lookup yields CDR1 SEHNR and CDR2 FQNEAQ (reference sequence). The CDR3 totals 16 residues. Between the trimmed V and J ends, which lost 2 bases and 4 bases, there was a span of 17 bases. In nucleotides, the CDR3 is TGTGCCAGCAGCTTACACCCCCTCCTCGGGGGCTATGGCTACACCTTC. Amino acid sequence: CASSLHPLLGGYGYTF.

The genes are TRBV6-4 and TRBJ2-1; possible D gene TRBD1, 6 bases. CDR1 MRHNA and CDR2 SNTAGT come from the germline V gene. This CDR3 region has 14 residues. The germline V and J ends were trimmed by 6 bases and 4 bases, with 13 bases remaining between them. CDR3: CASRYRDQYNEQFF. In DNA form, the CDR3 reads TGTGCCAGCAGATACAGGGACCAATACAATGAGCAGTTCTTC.

The V call is TRBV2, the J call TRBJ1-2; tentatively, D is TRBD1 (6 bases). The V end lost 7 bases, the J end lost 7 bases, and 16 bases lay between the germline ends. The germline gives CDR1 SNHLY, CDR2 FYNNEI. The CDR3 extends over 13 amino acids. CDR3 coding DNA: TGTGCCAGCAAACAGGGATGGAATAGTGGCTACACCTTC. Its translation is CASKQGWNSGYTF.

The chain is built from TRBV6-1 and TRBJ2-3; possibly TRBD2 for D (6 bases). Germline CDR1 MNHNS, CDR2 SASEGT. The CDR3 is 15 amino acids. Trimming took 2 bases from V and 4 from J, leaving 13 bases between them. Here the CDR3 DNA reads TGTGCCAGCAGTGAAATTGGCGGGGTCGCAGATACGCAGTATTTT. It specifies CASSEIGGVADTQYF.

The chain uses TRBV6-1 and TRBJ1-2; the match to TRBD1 covers 7 bases. The V and J ends lost 7 bases and 5 bases, in that order; junction bases with no gene match: 4. The CDR3 consists of 12 residues. The germline V gene encodes CDR1 MNHNS and CDR2 SASEGT. The CDR3 bases are TGTGCCAGCACACAGGGGTTTTATGGCTACACCTTC. This sequence encodes CASTQGFYGYTF.

The chain is built from TRBV5-1 and TRBJ1-4; D is uncertain. The CDR3 extends over 14 amino acids. From germline, CDR1 is SGHRS and CDR2 YFSETQ. V was cut by 3 bases and J by 1 base, with 7 bases left in between. The CDR3 nucleotides are TGCGCCAGCAGCTCGGGAGGAACTAATGAAAAACTGTTTTTT. This gives the protein CASSSGGTNEKLFF.

This clone was counted a few times. The chain employs TRBV4-2 and TRBJ1-2; D uncertain. CDR1 is LGHNA and CDR2 is YNFKEQ in the germline V gene. V shed 4 bases and J shed 8 bases, with 20 bases lying between them. CDR3 length: 15 residues. The CDR3 spells CASSPSQDAPQGYTF. Here the CDR3 DNA reads TGTGCCAGCAGCCCCTCCCAGGATGCCCCCCAGGGCTACACCTTC.

This chain joins TRBV6-1 and TRBJ2-5; possibly TRBD1 for D (6 bases). Judging by the DNA end, TRBJ2-7 fits better; the J call may be wrong. Looked up from germline, CDR1 is MNHNS and CDR2 is SASEGT. The CDR3 is made up of 15 amino acids. CDR3 amino acids: CASSEATGEAYEQYF. The CDR3 DNA follows: TGTGCCAGCAGTGAGGCGACAGGTGAGGCCTACGAGCAGTACTTC.

The chain employs TRBV30 and TRBJ1-3, with D unresolved. The germline gives CDR1 GTSNPN, CDR2 SVGIG (reference sequence). The CDR3 runs 11 residues. The V end lost 6 bases, the J end lost 4 bases, and 7 bases lay between the germline ends. CDR3 coding DNA: TGTGCCTGTGACCTGGGAAACACCATATATTTT. The encoded protein is CACDLGNTIYF.

This clone was observed a few times. The rearrangement uses TRBV30 and TRBJ1-1; D is unresolved. CDR1 is GTSNPN and CDR2 is SVGIG in the germline V gene (reference sequence). This CDR3 is built from 15 residues. The ends were cut back, 0 bases at V and 0 bases at J, with 11 bases in the middle. CDR3 DNA sequence: TGTGCCTGGAGTGTGTGGGGAACCATGAACACTGAAGCTTTCTTT. Protein: CAWSVWGTMNTEAFF.